The next 16 T cell receptor beta chains were all read from a single sample in a study of long-term antiretroviral therapy in people with HIV. Survey-level immunoSEQ v3.0 assays were run. Profiling relied on immunoSEQ multiplex PCR, and the TCRdb table lists in-frame clones only, not all of them. This table holds approximately 17,000 clones, 70% to 85% found once. The material was unsorted PBMCs, obtained 1.5 years before starting antiretroviral therapy. All receptors derive from a woman between 50 and 59 years old with HIV.

The rearrangement links TRBV7-2 to TRBJ2-1; D remains ambiguous. Trimming took 1 base from V and 9 from J, leaving 10 bases between them. The V gene's germline CDR1 is SGHTA and CDR2 FQGNSA. The CDR3 extends over 13 amino acids. The CDR3 loop reads CASSLEPPREQFF. The CDR3 DNA reads TGTGCCAGCAGCTTAGAACCCCCACGTGAGCAGTTCTTC.

The chain uses TRBV7-2 and TRBJ2-1; D is unresolved. Germline lookup yields CDR1 SGHTA and CDR2 FQGNSA. This CDR3 has 12 amino acids. The V end lost 3 bases, the J end lost 6 bases, and 6 bases lay between the germline ends. The CDR3 nucleotides read TGTGCCAGCAGCTTGGTAGGCAATGAGCAGTTCTTC. Its translation is CASSLVGNEQFF. The whole variable domain, remainder taken from reference TRBV7-2 and TRBJ2-1, is GAGVSQSPSNKVTEKGKDVELRCDPISGHTALYWYRQSLGQGLEFLIYFQGNSAPDKSGLPSDRFSAERTGGSVSTLTIQRTQQEDSAVYLCASSLVGNEQFFGPGTRLTVL.

J is TRBJ1-6 and V is TRBV27, with a possible D match to TRBD1 (6 bases). The ends were cut back, 8 bases at V and 8 bases at J, with 16 bases in the middle. This CDR3 has 14 amino acids. Germline values: CDR1 MNHEY, CDR2 SMNVEV (reference sequence). CDR3 loop: CASCGGFGDSPLHF. CDR3 coding DNA: TGTGCCAGCTGCGGGGGCTTCGGCGATTCACCCCTCCACTTT.

The chain carries TRBV30 and TRBJ1-5; D may be TRBD1 (5 bases). From germline, CDR1 is GTSNPN and CDR2 SVGIG (reference sequence). This CDR3 is 13 amino acids long. V was trimmed by 4 bases and J by 2 bases, leaving 9 bases between them. CDR3 DNA sequence: TGTGCCTGGACCACAGGACGCAATCAGCCCCAGCATTTT. It codes for CAWTTGRNQPQHF.

The chain employs TRBV19 and TRBJ2-5; 12 bases are a match to TRBD2. The ends lost 1 base at V and 4 bases at J; junction bases unmatched: 4. The CDR3 is made up of 16 amino acids. Germline V gene lookup returns CDR1 LNHDA and CDR2 SQIVND (reference sequence). In DNA, the CDR3 is TGTGCCAGTAGTATAGTGGCTAGCGGGGGGGTAGAGACCCAGTACTTC. Its translation: CASSIVASGGVETQYF.

This chain uses TRBV4-1 with TRBJ1-1; D not certain. The CDR3 extends over 13 amino acids. Trimming stripped 4 bases from V and 0 bases from J, with 6 bases between. Germline V gives CDR1 MGHRA, CDR2 YSYEKL. For the CDR3, the DNA is TGCGCCAGCAGCCGATATATGAACACTGAAGCTTTCTTT. It specifies CASSRYMNTEAFF.

The count of this clone is one. The CDR3 region has the DNA TGTGCCAGCAGCTTGATACGTTCGGGGGGTACCTATGGCTACACCTTC. Translating it yields CASSLIRSGGTYGYTF. The V and J genes are TRBV7-2 and TRBJ1-2; tentatively, D is TRBD1 (5 bases). The V end lost 3 bases, the J end lost 4 bases, and 18 bases lay between the germline ends. CDR3 length: 16 residues. Germline V gene lookup returns CDR1 SGHTA and CDR2 FQGNSA. The variable domain in full, with the rest retrieved from reference TRBV7-2 and TRBJ1-2, is GAGVSQSPSNKVTEKGKDVELRCDPISGHTALYWYRQSLGQGLEFLIYFQGNSAPDKSGLPSDRFSAERTGGSVSTLTIQRTQQEDSAVYLCASSLIRSGGTYGYTFGSGTRLTVV.

Comment on this clone: A read error is likely here: a far larger clone is one base away. This rearrangement joins TRBV5-6 to TRBJ2-7; D gene uncertain. V lost 4 bases, J lost 0 bases, and 14 bases lay in between. CDR3 length: 15 amino acids. Germline V gives CDR1 SGHDT, CDR2 YYEEEE. The CDR3 nucleotides read TGTGCCAGCAGCCCCGAAACGTACAGCTCCTACGAGCAGTACTTC. It encodes CASSPETYSSYEQYF.

The J gene is TRBJ2-3, the V gene TRBV11-1, with D possibly TRBD2 on 6 matching bases. CDR1 is SGHAT and CDR2 is FQDESV in the germline V gene (reference sequence). The CDR3 has 16 residues. The V gene lost 5 bases and the J gene lost 0 bases, with 15 bases spanning the gap. CDR3 coding DNA: TGTGCCAGCAGCGGCCCGACTAGTCGTAGCACAGATACGCAGTATTTT. Translation: CASSGPTSRSTDTQYF.

V is TRBV18 and J is TRBJ2-3, with 9 bases that match TRBD2. Germline values: CDR1 KGHSH, CDR2 LQKENI. V lost 2 bases, J lost 1 base, and 1 base stayed unmatched. CDR3 length: 15 amino acids. Written as DNA, the CDR3 is TGTGCCAGCTCACCATGGACTAGCGGCACAGATACGCAGTATTTT. Its protein product is CASSPWTSGTDTQYF.

The V call is TRBV5-4, the J call TRBJ2-5, with 9 bases lining up with TRBD1. This CDR3 contains 15 residues. Germline lookup yields CDR1 SGHNT and CDR2 YYREEE (reference sequence). Trimming at V came to 4 bases and at J to 7 bases, leaving 11 bases not matched to a gene. The CDR3 nucleotides read TGTGCCAGCAGCGCAAACAGGGGGCTAGGATCGACCCAGTACTTC. It is translated as CASSANRGLGSTQYF.

This clone was observed a handful of times. Mismatch with germline at one junction end may stem from a read error. The J gene is TRBJ2-7, the V gene TRBV11-2; the D call may be TRBD1 or TRBD2 (5 bases each). The CDR3 has 14 amino acids. Germline V lookup: CDR1 SGHAT, CDR2 FQNNGV. The CDR3 DNA is TGTGCCAGCAGTTTAGGGACGGCCGGTTACGAGCAGTACTTC. This sequence encodes CASSLGTAGYEQYF. Complete variable domain (other parts from reference TRBV11-2 and TRBJ2-7): EAGVAQSPRYKIIEKRQSVAFWCNPISGHATLYWYQQILGQGPKLLIQFQNNGVVDDSQLPKDRFSAERLKGVDSTLKIQPAKLEDSAVYLCASSLGTAGYEQYFGPGTRLTVT.

This chain uses TRBV11-2 with TRBJ1-2, with D tentatively TRBD1 (6 bases). The germline V gene has CDR1 SGHAT and CDR2 FQNNGV. The germline V and J ends were trimmed by 5 bases and 2 bases, with 9 bases remaining between them. The length of the CDR3 is 13 residues. The CDR3 here is CASSPDSNYGYTF. The CDR3 coding sequence is TGTGCCAGCAGCCCGGACAGCAACTATGGCTACACCTTC. The full variable domain, in which reference TRBV11-2 and TRBJ1-2 provide the parts outside the CDR3, is EAGVAQSPRYKIIEKRQSVAFWCNPISGHATLYWYQQILGQGPKLLIQFQNNGVVDDSQLPKDRFSAERLKGVDSTLKIQPAKLEDSAVYLCASSPDSNYGYTFGSGTRLTVV.

This clone counts as large. This sequence joins TRBV7-9 and TRBJ2-7, with D perhaps TRBD2 (5 bases). In germline, CDR1 is SEHNR, CDR2 FQNEAQ (reference sequence). The V end was cut by 3 bases, the J end by 4 bases, with 13 bases between. This CDR3 contains 14 residues. The CDR3 here is CASSLGGSGYEQYV. The CDR3, as DNA: TGTGCCAGCAGCTTGGGCGGATCGGGGTACGAGCAGTACGTC.

This clone appeared a single time. The chain carries TRBV4-2 and TRBJ2-3, with 8 positions matching TRBD1. The length of the CDR3 is 19 residues. V shed 0 bases and J 0 bases; nucleotides not matched to a gene: 11. Germline V lookup: CDR1 LGHNA, CDR2 YNFKEQ. This chain's CDR3 is CASSQESTGQGVSTDTQYF. DNA for the CDR3: TGTGCCAGCAGCCAAGAAAGTACCGGACAGGGCGTCAGCACAGATACGCAGTATTTT.

This chain joins TRBV18 and TRBJ2-3; 8 bases are shared with TRBD2. The CDR3 runs 17 residues. The V and J ends lost 3 bases and 2 bases, in that order; junction bases with no gene match: 10. CDR1 is KGHSH, CDR2 LQKENI, per germline. This chain's CDR3 is CASSPQVAGGPTDTQYF. The CDR3 DNA is TGTGCCAGCTCACCCCAGGTCGCGGGGGGTCCCACAGATACGCAGTATTTT.